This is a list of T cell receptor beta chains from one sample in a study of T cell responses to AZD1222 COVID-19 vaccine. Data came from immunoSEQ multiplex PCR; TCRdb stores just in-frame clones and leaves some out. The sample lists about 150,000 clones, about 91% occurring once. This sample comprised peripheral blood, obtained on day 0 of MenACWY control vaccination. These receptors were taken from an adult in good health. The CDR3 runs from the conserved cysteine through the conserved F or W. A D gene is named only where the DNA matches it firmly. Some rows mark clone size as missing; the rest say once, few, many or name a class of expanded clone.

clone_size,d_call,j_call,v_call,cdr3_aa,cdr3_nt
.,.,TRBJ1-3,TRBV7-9,CASSSSGTSGNTIYF,TGTGCCAGCAGCTCCTCTGGGACATCTGGAAACACCATATATTTT
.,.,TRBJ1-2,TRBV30,CAWSPILGQLQLPYGYTF,TGTGCCTGGAGTCCGATTCTGGGGCAGCTCCAATTACCTTATGGCTACACCTTC
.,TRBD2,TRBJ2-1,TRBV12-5,CASGSSGGNSYNEQFF,TGTGCTAGTGGTTCCTCGGGGGGGAACTCCTACAATGAGCAGTTCTTC
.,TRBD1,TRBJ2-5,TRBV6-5,CASRMTGGRETQYF,TGTGCCAGCAGAATGACAGGGGGTAGGGAGACCCAGTACTTC
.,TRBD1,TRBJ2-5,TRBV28,CASSLSGTGVAFIQYF,TGTGCCAGCAGTTTATCGGGGACAGGGGTCGCGTTTATCCAGTACTTC
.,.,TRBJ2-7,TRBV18,CASSGSASYEQYF,TGTGCCAGCTCAGGATCAGCCTCCTACGAGCAGTACTTC
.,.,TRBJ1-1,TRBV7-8,CASSLEGRNTEAFF,TGTGCCAGCAGCTTAGAGGGGCGGAACACTGAAGCTTTCTTT
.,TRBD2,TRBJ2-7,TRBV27,CASSETGLAGSGYEQYF,TGTGCCAGCAGTGAAACTGGACTAGCGGGATCGGGCTACGAGCAGTACTTC
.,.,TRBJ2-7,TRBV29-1,CSVESVYEQYF,TGCAGCGTTGAATCGGTTTACGAGCAGTACTTC
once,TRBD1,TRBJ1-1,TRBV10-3,CAISGTGRVKVNTEAFF,TGTGCCATCAGTGGGACAGGGAGGGTTAAGGTGAACACTGAAGCTTTCTTT
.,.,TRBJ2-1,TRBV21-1,CASSRDGNRVLGEQFF,TGTGCCAGCAGTCGGGACGGAAACAGGGTTTTAGGTGAGCAGTTCTTC
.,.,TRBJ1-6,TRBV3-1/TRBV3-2,CASSPTVDGSPLHF,TGTGCCAGCAGCCCGACAGTTGATGGTTCACCCCTCCACTTT
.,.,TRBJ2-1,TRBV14,CASSQDASYGEQFF,TGTGCCAGCAGCCAAGATGCCAGCTACGGGGAGCAGTTCTTC
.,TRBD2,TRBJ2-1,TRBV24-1,CATSPSGVSYNEQFF,TGTGCCACCAGTCCTAGCGGGGTTTCCTACAATGAGCAGTTCTTC
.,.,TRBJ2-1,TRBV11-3,CASSSAYNEQFF,TGTGCCAGCAGCTCGGCCTACAATGAGCAGTTCTTC
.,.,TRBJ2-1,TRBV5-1,CASRRGPEEANEQFF,TGCGCCAGCCGCCGAGGACCGGAGGAGGCCAATGAGCAGTTCTTC
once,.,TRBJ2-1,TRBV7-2,CASSLFLAAYNEQFF,TGTGCCAGCAGCTTATTTTTAGCGGCCTACAATGAGCAGTTCTTC
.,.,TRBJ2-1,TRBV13,CASSSPHRGNEQFF,TGTGCCAGCAGCTCCCCACATCGCGGGAATGAGCAGTTCTTC
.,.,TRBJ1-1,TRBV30,CAWTWRGTEAFF,TGTGCCTGGACTTGGCGGGGCACTGAAGCTTTCTTT
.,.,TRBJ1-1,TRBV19,CASRGVTEAFF,TGTGCCAGTAGAGGGGTCACTGAAGCTTTCTTT
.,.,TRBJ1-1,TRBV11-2,CASSLGGGRNTEAFF,TGTGCCAGCAGCTTAGGAGGGGGTAGGAACACTGAAGCTTTCTTT
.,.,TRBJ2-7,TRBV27,CASSSAVYEQYF,TGTGCCAGCAGTTCGGCGGTCTACGAGCAGTACTTC
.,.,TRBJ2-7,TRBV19,CASSRTVNYEQYF,TGTGCCAGTAGTAGGACGGTGAACTACGAGCAGTACTTC
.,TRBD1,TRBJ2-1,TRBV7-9,CASSLPAPQGVRGEQFF,TGTGCCAGCAGCTTACCGGCACCCCAGGGGGTCCGGGGAGAGCAGTTCTTC
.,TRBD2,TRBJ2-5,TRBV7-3,CASSLHGTSGKETQYF,TGTGCCAGCAGCTTACACGGGACTAGCGGGAAAGAGACCCAGTACTTC
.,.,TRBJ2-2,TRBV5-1,CASSLGGGGELFF,TGCGCCAGCAGCTTAGGTGGCGGCGGGGAGCTGTTTTTT
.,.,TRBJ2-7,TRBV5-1,CASSLFPTSGERAYEQYF,TGCGCCAGCAGCTTGTTCCCTACCTCAGGGGAAAGGGCCTACGAGCAGTACTTC
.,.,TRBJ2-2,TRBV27,CASSLEGTGELFF,TGTGCCAGCAGTTTAGAGGGGACCGGGGAGCTGTTTTTT
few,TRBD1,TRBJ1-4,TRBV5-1,CASSKRQGSEKLFF,TGCGCCAGCAGCAAACGACAGGGGAGTGAAAAACTGTTTTTT
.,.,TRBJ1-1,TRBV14,CASSQGLVLETEAFF,TGTGCCAGCAGCCAAGGCTTGGTCCTCGAAACTGAAGCTTTCTTT
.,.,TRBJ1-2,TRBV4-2,CASTERGGVRGGYTF,TGTGCCAGCACTGAAAGGGGGGGCGTCAGGGGTGGCTACACCTTC
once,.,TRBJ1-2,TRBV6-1,CASSEVGGVNGYTF,TGTGCCAGCAGTGAAGTGGGGGGTGTTAATGGCTACACCTTC
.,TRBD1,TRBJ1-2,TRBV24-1,CATSDPGQAYGYTF,TGTGCCACCAGTGACCCAGGACAGGCCTATGGCTACACCTTC
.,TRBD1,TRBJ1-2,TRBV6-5,CASSPGQGFRGYTF,TGTGCCAGCAGTCCGGGACAGGGTTTTCGCGGCTACACCTTC
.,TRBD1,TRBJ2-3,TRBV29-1,CSVGTGGDVRYF,TGCAGCGTGGGGACAGGGGGCGATGTGCGGTATTTT
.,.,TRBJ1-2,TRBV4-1,CASSQQQGGHGYTF,TGCGCCAGCAGCCAACAACAGGGCGGCCATGGCTACACCTTC
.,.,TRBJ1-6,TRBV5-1,CASRGLGGKDSPLHF,TGCGCCAGCAGGGGGCTCGGAGGGAAAGATTCACCCCTCCACTTT
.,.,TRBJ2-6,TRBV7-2,CASSSRVTGANVLTF,TGTGCCAGCAGCTCGAGGGTAACTGGGGCCAACGTCCTGACTTTC
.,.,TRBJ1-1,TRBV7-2,CASSFFAGRSTEAFF,TGTGCCAGCAGCTTTTTTGCAGGGAGGAGCACTGAAGCTTTCTTT
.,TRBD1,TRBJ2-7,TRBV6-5,CASSFTSLTGSYEQYF,TGTGCCAGCAGTTTTACGAGCCTGACAGGGTCCTACGAGCAGTACTTC
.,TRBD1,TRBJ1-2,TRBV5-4,CASSTGASYGYTF,TGTGCCAGCAGCACAGGGGCCTCCTATGGCTACACCTTC
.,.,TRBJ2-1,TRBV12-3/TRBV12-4,CASTRQTYNEQFF,TGTGCCAGCACCCGACAGACGTACAATGAGCAGTTCTTC
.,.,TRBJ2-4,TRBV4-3,CASSQAPGPQYIQYF,TGCGCCAGCAGCCAAGCTCCGGGACCCCAGTACATTCAGTACTTC
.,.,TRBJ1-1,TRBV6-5,CASSYSLGGTEAFF,TGTGCCAGCAGTTACTCGTTGGGGGGGACTGAAGCTTTCTTT
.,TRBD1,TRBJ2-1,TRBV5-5,CASSKGLLKGDSSYNEQFF,TGTGCCAGCAGCAAAGGTTTATTGAAAGGGGACAGCTCCTACAATGAGCAGTTCTTC
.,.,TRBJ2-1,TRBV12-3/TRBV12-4,CASKGQDYNEQFF,TGTGCCAGCAAAGGACAGGACTATAATGAGCAGTTCTTC
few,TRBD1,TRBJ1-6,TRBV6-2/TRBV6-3,CASSFIRDSNSPLHF,TGTGCCAGCAGCTTCATCCGGGACAGCAATTCACCCCTCCACTTT
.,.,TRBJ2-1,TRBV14,CASSQSGTGRNEQFF,TGTGCCAGCAGCCAATCAGGAACAGGGAGGAATGAGCAGTTCTTC
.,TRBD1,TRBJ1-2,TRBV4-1,CASSQVLGGQGMAGYTF,TGCGCCAGCAGCCAAGTATTAGGGGGACAGGGGATGGCTGGCTACACCTTC
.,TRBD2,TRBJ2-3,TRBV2,CASSESLAGGTDTQYF,TGTGCCAGCAGTGAGTCTCTAGCGGGGGGAACAGATACGCAGTATTTT
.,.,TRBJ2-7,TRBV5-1,CASSLELLYEQYF,TGCGCCAGCAGCTTGGAGCTCCTCTACGAGCAGTACTTC
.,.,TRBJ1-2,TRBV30,CACQFTERGDYGYTF,TGTGCCTGCCAGTTCACCGAGAGAGGCGACTATGGCTACACCTTC
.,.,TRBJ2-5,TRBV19,CATNKYMNAETQYF,TGTGCCACCAATAAATATATGAACGCGGAGACCCAGTACTTC
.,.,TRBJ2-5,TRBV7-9,CASSGRTVKQETQYF,TGTGCCAGCAGCGGTCGGACAGTCAAGCAAGAGACCCAGTACTTC
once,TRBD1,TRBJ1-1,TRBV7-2,CASSLMKGAGTEAFF,TGTGCCAGCAGCTTAATGAAGGGGGCTGGGACTGAAGCTTTCTTT